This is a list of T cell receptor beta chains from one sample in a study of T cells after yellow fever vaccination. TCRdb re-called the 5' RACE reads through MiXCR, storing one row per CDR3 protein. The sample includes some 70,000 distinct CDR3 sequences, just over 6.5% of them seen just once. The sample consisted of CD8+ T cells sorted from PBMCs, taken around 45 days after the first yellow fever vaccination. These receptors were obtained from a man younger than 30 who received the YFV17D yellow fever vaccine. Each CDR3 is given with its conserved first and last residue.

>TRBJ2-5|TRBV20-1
CSARVLAEETQYF
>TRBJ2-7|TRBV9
CASSVGRDRVNYEQYF
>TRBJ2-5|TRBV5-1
CASSLGVLGQGRQETQYF
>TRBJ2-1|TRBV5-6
CASSLTDFRTGNEQFF
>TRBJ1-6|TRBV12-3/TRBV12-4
CASNPGQADSPLHF
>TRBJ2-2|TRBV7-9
CASSPDRYTNTGELFF
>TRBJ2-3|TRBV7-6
CASSNEGGDTQYF
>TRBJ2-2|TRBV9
CASSPSGTGELFF
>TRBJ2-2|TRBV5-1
CASSPKGANTGELFF
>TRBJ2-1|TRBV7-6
CASSSSLSNEQFF
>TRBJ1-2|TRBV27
CASSLLGTGGYTF
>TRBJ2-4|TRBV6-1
CASATGILIAKNIQYF
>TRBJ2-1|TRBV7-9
CASSPPPGLVSNPNEQFF
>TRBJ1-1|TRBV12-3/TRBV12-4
CASSHPQGRGYLAEAFF
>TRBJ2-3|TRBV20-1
CSAPTCNTQYF
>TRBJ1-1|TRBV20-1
CSALIYGTGGRMNTEAFF
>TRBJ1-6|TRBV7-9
CASSLAGYYNSPLHF
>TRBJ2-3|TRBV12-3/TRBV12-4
CASSSRGPNTDTQYF
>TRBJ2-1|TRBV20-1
CSASGEFLYNEQFF
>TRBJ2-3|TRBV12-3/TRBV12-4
CASSFGGTQYF
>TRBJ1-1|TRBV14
CASSQGGQGVTEAFF
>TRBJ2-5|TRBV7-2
CASSLPGGETQYF
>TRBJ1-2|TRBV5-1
CASSRRDRGATGYTF
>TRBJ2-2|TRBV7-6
CASSLATGPAGELFF
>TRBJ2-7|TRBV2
CASTPTSYEQYF
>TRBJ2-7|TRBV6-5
CASSTRRLSYEQYF